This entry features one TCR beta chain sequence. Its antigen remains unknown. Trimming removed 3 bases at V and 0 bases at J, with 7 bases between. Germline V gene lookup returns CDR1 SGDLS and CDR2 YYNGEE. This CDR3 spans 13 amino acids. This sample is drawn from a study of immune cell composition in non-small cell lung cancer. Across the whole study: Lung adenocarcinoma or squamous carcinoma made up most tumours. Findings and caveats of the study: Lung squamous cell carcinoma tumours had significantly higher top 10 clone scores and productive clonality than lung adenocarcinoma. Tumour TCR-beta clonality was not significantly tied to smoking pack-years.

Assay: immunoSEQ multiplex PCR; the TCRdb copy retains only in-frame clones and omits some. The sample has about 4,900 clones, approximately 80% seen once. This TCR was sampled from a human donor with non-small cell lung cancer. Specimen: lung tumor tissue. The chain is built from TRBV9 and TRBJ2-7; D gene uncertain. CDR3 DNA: TGTGCCAGCAGCGAGGGAAGCTCCTACGAGCAGTACTTC. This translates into CASSEGSSYEQYF.